A selection of T cell receptor beta chains follows, all from one sample in a study of T cells in Graves' hyperthyroidism and ophthalmopathy. TCRdb ran MiXCR on the multiplex PCR reads and lists one entry per CDR3 protein. The sample records some 370,000 distinct CDR3 sequences, about 14% being singletons. The material sequenced was blood. Every receptor here comes from a man between 45 and 60 years old with Graves' ophthalmopathy. Each CDR3 is given with its conserved first and last residue. The order of the fields is J gene, clone size, CDR3 length, V gene, D gene, CDR3 DNA, CDR3 protein. A D gene is named only where the DNA matches it firmly. Clone size is stated in some rows and not others, as once, few, many or a class when expanded.

j_gene: TRBJ1-2; abundance: many; len: 13; v_gene: TRBV30; d_gene: -; CDR3nt: TGTGCCTGGAGCCTGACCGTGAACTATGGCTACACCTTC; CDR3aa: CAWSLTVNYGYTF
j_gene: TRBJ1-1; abundance: many; len: 14; v_gene: TRBV2; d_gene: -; CDR3nt: TGTGTCCCGAGGCCGAAGCCCGGAGGCACTGAAGCTTTCTTT; CDR3aa: CVPRPKPGGTEAFF
j_gene: TRBJ1-1; abundance: many; len: 15; v_gene: TRBV27; d_gene: TRBD1; CDR3nt: TGTGCCAGCAGTTCGTCCGGACAGGGGAACACTGAAGCTTTCTTT; CDR3aa: CASSSSGQGNTEAFF
j_gene: TRBJ1-1; abundance: few; len: 16; v_gene: TRBV19; d_gene: TRBD1; CDR3nt: TGTGCCAGTAGTCCCCCGGACAGGGTTATGAACACTGAAGCTTTCTTT; CDR3aa: CASSPPDRVMNTEAFF
j_gene: TRBJ2-3; abundance: -; len: 14; v_gene: TRBV12-3/TRBV12-4; d_gene: TRBD2; CDR3nt: TGTGCCTGCGGGACTAGCGGGAGTACAGATACGCAGTATTTT; CDR3aa: CACGTSGSTDTQYF
j_gene: TRBJ2-3; abundance: many; len: 16; v_gene: TRBV11-2; d_gene: TRBD2; CDR3nt: TGTGCCAGCAGCTTTAATCCGGGACTAGCGGCAGATACGCAGTATTTT; CDR3aa: CASSFNPGLAADTQYF
j_gene: TRBJ2-6; abundance: many; len: 16; v_gene: TRBV29-1; d_gene: TRBD2; CDR3nt: TGCAGCGCCTTTATAGCGGGAGCGTCTGGGGCCAACGTCCTGACTTTC; CDR3aa: CSAFIAGASGANVLTF
j_gene: TRBJ1-2; abundance: many; len: 15; v_gene: TRBV20-1; d_gene: TRBD1; CDR3nt: TGCAGTGCTGGGGGGGACAGGGGAGGATTGAATGGCTACACCTTC; CDR3aa: CSAGGDRGGLNGYTF
j_gene: TRBJ2-1; abundance: many; len: 15; v_gene: TRBV29-1; d_gene: TRBD2; CDR3nt: TGCAGCGTTGAAGGGGTTAGCGGGGCCTACAATGAGCAGTTCTTC; CDR3aa: CSVEGVSGAYNEQFF
j_gene: TRBJ2-5; abundance: many; len: 16; v_gene: TRBV20-1; d_gene: -; CDR3nt: TGCAGTGCTAGCGTGCGGCAGGGGTTCCTCCAAGAGACCCAGTACTTC; CDR3aa: CSASVRQGFLQETQYF
j_gene: TRBJ1-3; abundance: few; len: 14; v_gene: TRBV4-1; d_gene: -; CDR3nt: TGCGCCAGCAGCCAGTGGACGGGCGGAAACACCATATATTTT; CDR3aa: CASSQWTGGNTIYF
j_gene: TRBJ2-5; abundance: -; len: 13; v_gene: TRBV4-1; d_gene: TRBD1; CDR3nt: TGCGCCAGCAGCCAAGATCCGGACAGGGCCCAGTACTTC; CDR3aa: CASSQDPDRAQYF
j_gene: TRBJ2-6; abundance: few; len: 16; v_gene: TRBV19; d_gene: TRBD1; CDR3nt: TGTGCCAGTGCTGGGGACAGAGTATCTGGGGCCAACGTCCTGACTTTC; CDR3aa: CASAGDRVSGANVLTF
j_gene: TRBJ1-6; abundance: -; len: 13; v_gene: TRBV6-1; d_gene: -; CDR3nt: TGTGCCAGCAGTGAAAGGGCGAATTCACCCCTCCACTTT; CDR3aa: CASSERANSPLHF
j_gene: TRBJ1-5; abundance: many; len: 15; v_gene: TRBV6-1; d_gene: -; CDR3nt: TGTGCCAGCAGTGATGGGGCGGCGTTCAATCAGCCCCAGCATTTT; CDR3aa: CASSDGAAFNQPQHF
j_gene: TRBJ2-7; abundance: many; len: 15; v_gene: TRBV2; d_gene: TRBD2; CDR3nt: TGTGCCAGCAGTGTAGCGGGAGTCTCCACCTACGAGCAGTACTTC; CDR3aa: CASSVAGVSTYEQYF
j_gene: TRBJ2-3; abundance: many; len: 14; v_gene: TRBV30; d_gene: TRBD2; CDR3nt: TGTGCCTGGACGAACGGGAGGTCCGGGGATACGCAGTATTTT; CDR3aa: CAWTNGRSGDTQYF
j_gene: TRBJ2-3; abundance: few; len: 14; v_gene: TRBV29-1; d_gene: TRBD2; CDR3nt: TGCAGCGTTAAAACATCCGGGAGGAGGGATACGCAGTATTTT; CDR3aa: CSVKTSGRRDTQYF
j_gene: TRBJ2-7; abundance: many; len: 11; v_gene: TRBV28; d_gene: -; CDR3nt: TGTGCCAGCAGTCCTCACTACGAGCAGTACTTC; CDR3aa: CASSPHYEQYF
j_gene: TRBJ2-5; abundance: many; len: 14; v_gene: TRBV20-1; d_gene: TRBD1; CDR3nt: TGCAGTGCTAGGGTACAGGGGGCTCGGGAGACCCAGTACTTC; CDR3aa: CSARVQGARETQYF
j_gene: TRBJ2-1; abundance: many; len: 14; v_gene: TRBV5-1; d_gene: TRBD2; CDR3nt: TGCGCCAGCAGAGGGCTAGCGGGAACTAGTGAGCAGTTCTTC; CDR3aa: CASRGLAGTSEQFF
j_gene: TRBJ2-6; abundance: few; len: 17; v_gene: TRBV6-4; d_gene: TRBD2; CDR3nt: TGTGCCAGCAGTGACGGGGGAGGGTCATCTGGGGCCAACGTCCTGACTTTC; CDR3aa: CASSDGGGSSGANVLTF